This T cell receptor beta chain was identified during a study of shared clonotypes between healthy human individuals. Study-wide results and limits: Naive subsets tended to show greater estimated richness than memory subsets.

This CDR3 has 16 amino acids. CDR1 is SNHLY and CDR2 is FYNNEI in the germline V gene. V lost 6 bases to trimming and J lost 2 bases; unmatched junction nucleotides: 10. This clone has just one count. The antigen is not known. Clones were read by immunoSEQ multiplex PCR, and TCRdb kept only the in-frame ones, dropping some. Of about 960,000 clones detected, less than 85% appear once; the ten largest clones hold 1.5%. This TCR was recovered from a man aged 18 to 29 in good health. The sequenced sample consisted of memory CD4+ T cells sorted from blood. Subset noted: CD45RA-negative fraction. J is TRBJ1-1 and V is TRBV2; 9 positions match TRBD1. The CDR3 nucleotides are TGTGCCAGCAGAGGACAGGGGAGGCCTTCAAACACTGAAGCTTTCTTT. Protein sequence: CASRGQGRPSNTEAFF. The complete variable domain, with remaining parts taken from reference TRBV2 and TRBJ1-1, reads EPEVTQTPSHQVTQMGQEVILRCVPISNHLYFYWYRQILGQKVEFLVSFYNNEISEKSEIFDDQFSVERPDGSNFTLKIRSTKLEDSAMYFCASRGQGRPSNTEAFFGQGTRLTVV.